This is a list of T cell receptor beta chains from one sample in a study of technical replicates of blood from a few donors. TCRdb keeps only in-frame clones here, not all; method: immunoSEQ multiplex PCR. The data show roughly 12,000 clones, with around three quarters seen just once and about 14% held by the top ten. Source material: PBMCs. These receptors came from a human donor in good health. Both conserved end residues are part of each CDR3. The D gene is left open where the match is weak. Some rows mark clone size as missing; the rest say once, few, many or name a class of expanded clone.

cdr3_nt: TGTGCCAGCAGCCGCATACACCGTAACTTC; cdr3_aa: CASSRIHRNF; j_call: TRBJ2-7; v_call: TRBV4-2; clone_size: -; d_call: -
cdr3_nt: TGCGCCAGCAGCTTAAGCCCACGGGGGGCGCAGGAGACCCAGTACTTC; cdr3_aa: CASSLSPRGAQETQYF; j_call: TRBJ2-5; v_call: TRBV5-1; clone_size: -; d_call: -
cdr3_nt: TGTGCCAGCAGTTTACTCACAGGGGTTAACGGGGGCTACACCTTC; cdr3_aa: CASSLLTGVNGGYTF; j_call: TRBJ1-2; v_call: TRBV28; clone_size: -; d_call: TRBD1
cdr3_nt: TGTGCCAGCAGCCCTACCGGGGATAGTTTACCAGATACGCAGTATTTT; cdr3_aa: CASSPTGDSLPDTQYF; j_call: TRBJ2-3; v_call: TRBV5-8; clone_size: -; d_call: -
cdr3_nt: TGCGCCAGCAGCAGGGGGCGAAATCCGGGTGTTAGCAATCAGCCCCAGCATTTT; cdr3_aa: CASSRGRNPGVSNQPQHF; j_call: TRBJ1-5; v_call: TRBV23-1; clone_size: -; d_call: TRBD1
cdr3_nt: TGTGCCAGCAGCCAAGAGGGACTAGTAGAGACCCAGTACTTC; cdr3_aa: CASSQEGLVETQYF; j_call: TRBJ2-5; v_call: TRBV4-2; clone_size: -; d_call: TRBD2
cdr3_nt: TGTGCCAGCAGCGCTACCAAAGACTCCGAGGGAAGTGAAAAACTGTTTTTT; cdr3_aa: CASSATKDSEGSEKLFF; j_call: TRBJ1-4; v_call: TRBV2; clone_size: -; d_call: -
cdr3_nt: TGCGCCAGCAGCGACGGACAGGCGTCCTACGAGCAGTACTTC; cdr3_aa: CASSDGQASYEQYF; j_call: TRBJ2-7; v_call: TRBV10-2; clone_size: -; d_call: TRBD1
cdr3_nt: TGTGCCAGCAGCTTGGAGGGAGACAGGGGAAACACTGAAGCTTTCTTT; cdr3_aa: CASSLEGDRGNTEAFF; j_call: TRBJ1-1; v_call: TRBV5-6; clone_size: -; d_call: TRBD1
cdr3_nt: TGCGCCAGCAGCACCCAAAGTGGGACAGTGGACACCATATATTTT; cdr3_aa: CASSTQSGTVDTIYF; j_call: TRBJ1-3; v_call: TRBV5-1; clone_size: -; d_call: TRBD1
cdr3_nt: TGCGCCAGCAGCCAAGGAGGGACATCGGAGCAGTTCTTC; cdr3_aa: CASSQGGTSEQFF; j_call: TRBJ2-1; v_call: TRBV4-1; clone_size: -; d_call: -
cdr3_nt: TGTGCCAGCAGTGACTCGGACAGGGGGCAGCAGTTCTTC; cdr3_aa: CASSDSDRGQQFF; j_call: TRBJ2-1; v_call: TRBV6-4; clone_size: -; d_call: TRBD1
cdr3_nt: TGTGCCAGCAGGAGACACGCCTATGGCTACACCTTC; cdr3_aa: CASRRHAYGYTF; j_call: TRBJ1-2; v_call: TRBV6-5; clone_size: -; d_call: -
cdr3_nt: TGTGCCAGCAGTGACCCCGGGACAGGGTATGAAAAACTGTTTTTT; cdr3_aa: CASSDPGTGYEKLFF; j_call: TRBJ1-4; v_call: TRBV6-1; clone_size: -; d_call: TRBD1
cdr3_nt: TGTGCCAGCAGTGGGGGGTCTGCTGGAAACACCATATATTTT; cdr3_aa: CASSGGSAGNTIYF; j_call: TRBJ1-3; v_call: TRBV28; clone_size: -; d_call: -
cdr3_nt: TGTGCCTGGAGTGTACAGACCGGAAACACCATATATTTT; cdr3_aa: CAWSVQTGNTIYF; j_call: TRBJ1-3; v_call: TRBV30; clone_size: -; d_call: -
cdr3_nt: TGTGCCAGCAGCCCAGGGACTAGCGGAGAGACCCAGTACTTC; cdr3_aa: CASSPGTSGETQYF; j_call: TRBJ2-5; v_call: TRBV7-3; clone_size: -; d_call: TRBD2
cdr3_nt: TGTGCCTGGAGTAAAGGGCTGGGACTAGCTCACGAGCAGTACTTC; cdr3_aa: CAWSKGLGLAHEQYF; j_call: TRBJ2-7; v_call: TRBV30; clone_size: -; d_call: TRBD2
cdr3_nt: TGTGCCAGCAGTTACAGCGACTCTGGGGCCAACGTCCTGACTTTC; cdr3_aa: CASSYSDSGANVLTF; j_call: TRBJ2-6; v_call: TRBV6-6; clone_size: -; d_call: -
cdr3_nt: TGTGCCAGCAGCCCCCGGACAGGGGGCGACGAGCAGTACTTC; cdr3_aa: CASSPRTGGDEQYF; j_call: TRBJ2-7; v_call: TRBV13; clone_size: few; d_call: TRBD1
cdr3_nt: TGTGCCACCAGCAGAGTTTTCAGCGGGCCTTACAATGAGCAGTTCTTC; cdr3_aa: CATSRVFSGPYNEQFF; j_call: TRBJ2-1; v_call: TRBV15; clone_size: once; d_call: -
cdr3_nt: TGTGCCAGCAGTGGGACAGGGAGGTTCGAGCAGTACTTC; cdr3_aa: CASSGTGRFEQYF; j_call: TRBJ2-7; v_call: TRBV28; clone_size: -; d_call: TRBD1
cdr3_nt: TGTGCCAGCAGCTTGGGGACAGCTGAAGCTTTCTTT; cdr3_aa: CASSLGTAEAFF; j_call: TRBJ1-1; v_call: TRBV7-9; clone_size: -; d_call: TRBD1
cdr3_nt: TGTGCCAGTAGTAGCGGGGGATCCACAGATACGCAGTATTTT; cdr3_aa: CASSSGGSTDTQYF; j_call: TRBJ2-3; v_call: TRBV19; clone_size: -; d_call: TRBD2
cdr3_nt: TGTGCCAGCTCACCGGCCCTGGGACAGGGCTCCTACGAGCAGTACTTC; cdr3_aa: CASSPALGQGSYEQYF; j_call: TRBJ2-7; v_call: TRBV18; clone_size: few; d_call: TRBD1
cdr3_nt: TGTGCCAGCAGCTTCATGGGACTAGCGTGGATCACCGGGGAGCTGTTTTTT; cdr3_aa: CASSFMGLAWITGELFF; j_call: TRBJ2-2; v_call: TRBV7-9; clone_size: once; d_call: TRBD2
cdr3_nt: TGTGCCAGCAGTGGAAGACAGGGGTCCGAAGCTTTCTTT; cdr3_aa: CASSGRQGSEAFF; j_call: TRBJ1-1; v_call: TRBV6-1; clone_size: -; d_call: TRBD1
cdr3_nt: TGTGCCAGCAGCTTGGGCAGGGCTGGCTACGAGCAGTACTTC; cdr3_aa: CASSLGRAGYEQYF; j_call: TRBJ2-7; v_call: TRBV5-4; clone_size: -; d_call: -
cdr3_nt: TGTGCCAGCAGTGAAAGGCAGGGCGAGCAGTACTTC; cdr3_aa: CASSERQGEQYF; j_call: TRBJ2-7; v_call: TRBV6-1; clone_size: -; d_call: -
cdr3_nt: TGTGCCATCTCCCAGGGACAGAACTCTGGAAACACCATATATTTT; cdr3_aa: CAISQGQNSGNTIYF; j_call: TRBJ1-3; v_call: TRBV10-3; clone_size: -; d_call: TRBD1
cdr3_nt: TGTGCCAGTAGAGGTACAGGGACCTACAATGAGCAGTTCTTC; cdr3_aa: CASRGTGTYNEQFF; j_call: TRBJ2-1; v_call: TRBV19; clone_size: -; d_call: -
cdr3_nt: TGTGCCAGCAGCTCAACCTATTCCGGCTACGAGCAGTACTTC; cdr3_aa: CASSSTYSGYEQYF; j_call: TRBJ2-7; v_call: TRBV2; clone_size: -; d_call: -
cdr3_nt: TGTGCCAGCAGTGGACTAGCGGGGTCCTACGAGCAGTACTTC; cdr3_aa: CASSGLAGSYEQYF; j_call: TRBJ2-7; v_call: TRBV2; clone_size: -; d_call: TRBD2
cdr3_nt: TGTGCCTGGAGTGTAAACAGACTAGGAAACACCATATATTTT; cdr3_aa: CAWSVNRLGNTIYF; j_call: TRBJ1-3; v_call: TRBV30; clone_size: -; d_call: -
cdr3_nt: TGTGCCAGCAGCGGGGGGGGGATCGTTGGCGAGCAGTTCTTC; cdr3_aa: CASSGGGIVGEQFF; j_call: TRBJ2-1; v_call: TRBV27; clone_size: -; d_call: TRBD2
cdr3_nt: TGCAGCATCACAGGGGATCTGGACACTGAAGCTTTCTTT; cdr3_aa: CSITGDLDTEAFF; j_call: TRBJ1-1; v_call: TRBV29-1; clone_size: once; d_call: TRBD1
cdr3_nt: TGTGCCAGCAGTTCCGGGACTATTAACTATGGCTACACCTTC; cdr3_aa: CASSSGTINYGYTF; j_call: TRBJ1-2; v_call: TRBV28; clone_size: -; d_call: -
cdr3_nt: TGTGCCAGCTCACAGGGACACCGGGGCGATCAGCCCCAGCATTTT; cdr3_aa: CASSQGHRGDQPQHF; j_call: TRBJ1-5; v_call: TRBV18; clone_size: -; d_call: -
cdr3_nt: TGCGCCAGCAGTCCGAGGCCGGCCGAGCGAGACACAGATACGCAGTATTTT; cdr3_aa: CASSPRPAERDTDTQYF; j_call: TRBJ2-3; v_call: TRBV5-1; clone_size: -; d_call: -
cdr3_nt: TGCGCCAGCAGCATCGACTTGAACACTGAAGCTTTCTTT; cdr3_aa: CASSIDLNTEAFF; j_call: TRBJ1-1; v_call: TRBV5-1; clone_size: -; d_call: -
cdr3_nt: TGCGCCAGCAGCCCCGGGGCGGGAGGGGCACCAGAGACCCAGTACTTC; cdr3_aa: CASSPGAGGAPETQYF; j_call: TRBJ2-5; v_call: TRBV5-1; clone_size: -; d_call: TRBD2
cdr3_nt: TGTGCCAGCAAGGGCGGGGGCACAGATACGCAGTATTTT; cdr3_aa: CASKGGGTDTQYF; j_call: TRBJ2-3; v_call: TRBV28; clone_size: -; d_call: -
cdr3_nt: TGCGCCAGCAGCTTGTTTTGGGAGGGCGCCTACAATGAGCAGTTCTTC; cdr3_aa: CASSLFWEGAYNEQFF; j_call: TRBJ2-1; v_call: TRBV5-1; clone_size: -; d_call: TRBD2
cdr3_nt: TGTGCCACCCAGTACTCCTACGAGCAGTACTTC; cdr3_aa: CATQYSYEQYF; j_call: TRBJ2-7; v_call: TRBV2; clone_size: few; d_call: -
cdr3_nt: TGTGCCAGCAAGCGGACTAGCGGGAGCTCAGATACGCAGTATTTT; cdr3_aa: CASKRTSGSSDTQYF; j_call: TRBJ2-3; v_call: TRBV2; clone_size: -; d_call: TRBD2
cdr3_nt: TGTGCCTGGGGTTTAAGGGGCAGTGGCGCCGGGGAGCTGTTTTTT; cdr3_aa: CAWGLRGSGAGELFF; j_call: TRBJ2-2; v_call: TRBV30; clone_size: -; d_call: -
cdr3_nt: TGTGCCAGCAGCTTAGCAGACAGTTCTACGACTTTCTTT; cdr3_aa: CASSLADSSTTFF; j_call: TRBJ1-1; v_call: TRBV7-6; clone_size: -; d_call: -
cdr3_nt: TGCGCCAGCAGCTTGGCGATCGGGAGCTCCTACAATGAGCAGTTCTTC; cdr3_aa: CASSLAIGSSYNEQFF; j_call: TRBJ2-1; v_call: TRBV5-1; clone_size: -; d_call: -
cdr3_nt: TGTGCCAGCAGTTTCGAGGTTTTCCGCGAGCAGTTCTTC; cdr3_aa: CASSFEVFREQFF; j_call: TRBJ2-1; v_call: TRBV28; clone_size: few; d_call: -
cdr3_nt: TGCGCCAGCAGCTTCTCCGGGACTAGAAACAATGAGCAGTTCTTC; cdr3_aa: CASSFSGTRNNEQFF; j_call: TRBJ2-1; v_call: TRBV5-1; clone_size: -; d_call: TRBD2
cdr3_nt: TGTGTCAGAAGCTTAGCAGGGAGCGAGCAGTACTTC; cdr3_aa: CVRSLAGSEQYF; j_call: TRBJ2-7; v_call: TRBV7-5; clone_size: -; d_call: -
cdr3_nt: TGTGCCAGCAGCCAGCCTCTCGGACTAGCCCTACCAATTGAGCAGTTCTTC; cdr3_aa: CASSQPLGLALPIEQFF; j_call: TRBJ2-1; v_call: TRBV13; clone_size: -; d_call: TRBD2
cdr3_nt: TGTGCCACTGGGGGCCACTTCGGCGAGCAGTACTTC; cdr3_aa: CATGGHFGEQYF; j_call: TRBJ2-7; v_call: TRBV10-3; clone_size: few; d_call: -
cdr3_nt: TGTGCCAGTAGTATCGTCTCCAATGAAAAACTGTTTTTT; cdr3_aa: CASSIVSNEKLFF; j_call: TRBJ1-4; v_call: TRBV19; clone_size: few; d_call: -
cdr3_nt: TGTGCCGGCAACAGGGGTTCGTGGGGTGGAAACACCATATATTTT; cdr3_aa: CAGNRGSWGGNTIYF; j_call: TRBJ1-3; v_call: TRBV30; clone_size: -; d_call: TRBD1
cdr3_nt: TGTGCCAGCAGTTTAGGGCTAGGGGTCCGCGAGCAGTACTTC; cdr3_aa: CASSLGLGVREQYF; j_call: TRBJ2-7; v_call: TRBV27; clone_size: -; d_call: -